This TCR beta chain was captured by sequencing in a study of OX40 agonist ivuxolimab in advanced cancers. Whole-study results and caveats: Nonresponders, in some cases, also had low normalized T-cell clonal expansion.

A note on this clone: Its matching antigen is unknown.

Clones were read by immunoSEQ multiplex PCR, and TCRdb kept only the in-frame ones, dropping some. The sample holds approximately 77,000 clones, 70% to 90% seen once. The study sampled blood at baseline, cycle 4 day 1, and cycle 7 day 1. The CDR3 length is 17 residues. Germline V gives CDR1 MNHNS, CDR2 SASEGT. Trimming removed 5 bases at V and 1 base at J, with 20 bases between. Sequencing used CD4+ or CD8+ T cells sorted from blood, obtained in a trial of the OX40 agonist ivuxolimab. This chain uses TRBV6-1 with TRBJ1-1; D is undetermined. The sequence was collected from an adult with an advanced solid tumor such as melanoma, head and neck, liver or kidney cancer. DNA for the CDR3: TGTGCCAGCAGTCAAGGATCGGGCTTGATGGGGAACACTGAAGCTTTCTTT. This codes for CASSQGSGLMGNTEAFF.